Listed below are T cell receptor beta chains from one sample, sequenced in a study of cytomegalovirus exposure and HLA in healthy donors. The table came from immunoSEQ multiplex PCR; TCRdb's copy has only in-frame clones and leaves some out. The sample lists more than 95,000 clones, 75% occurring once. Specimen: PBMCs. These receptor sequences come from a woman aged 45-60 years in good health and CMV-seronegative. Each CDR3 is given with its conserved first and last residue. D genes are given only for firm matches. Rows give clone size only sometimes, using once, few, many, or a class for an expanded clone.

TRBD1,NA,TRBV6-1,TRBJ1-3,CASSEEQGTGNTIYF,TGTGCCAGCAGTGAGGAACAGGGGACGGGAAACACCATATATTTT
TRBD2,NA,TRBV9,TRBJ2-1,CASSVVGTSGSNEQFF,TGTGCCAGCAGCGTGGTTGGGACTAGCGGGAGTAATGAGCAGTTCTTC
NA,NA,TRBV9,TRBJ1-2,CASSATSDSRGYGYTF,TGTGCCAGCAGCGCCACATCAGACAGTCGAGGCTATGGCTACACCTTC
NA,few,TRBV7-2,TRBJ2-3,CASSPAGRGSDTQYF,TGTGCCAGCAGCCCAGCAGGGCGGGGTTCAGATACGCAGTATTTT
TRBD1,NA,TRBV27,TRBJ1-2,CASRLKPTGINYGYTF,TGTGCCAGCAGATTGAAGCCGACAGGGATTAACTATGGCTACACCTTC
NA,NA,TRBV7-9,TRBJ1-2,CASSLKGKDSYGYTF,TGTGCCAGCAGCTTAAAGGGGAAGGACAGCTATGGCTACACCTTC
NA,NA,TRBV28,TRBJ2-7,CATRPAGYEQYF,TGTGCCACCCGGCCAGCGGGCTACGAGCAGTACTTC
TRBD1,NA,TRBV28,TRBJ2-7,CASTTPGQRTLEQYF,TGTGCCAGCACCACTCCGGGACAGAGAACCCTCGAGCAGTACTTC
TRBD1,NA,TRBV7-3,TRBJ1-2,CASSLDRGYGYTF,TGTGCCAGCAGCCTGGACAGGGGCTATGGCTACACCTTC
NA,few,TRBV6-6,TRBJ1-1,CASSYPGAEAFF,TGTGCCAGCAGTTACCCGGGGGCTGAAGCTTTCTTT
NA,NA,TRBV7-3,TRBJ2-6,CASSPLASVSGANVLTF,TGTGCCAGCAGCCCTTTAGCGAGCGTCTCTGGGGCCAACGTCCTGACTTTC
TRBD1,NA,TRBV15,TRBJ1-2,CATSGQGAETANYGYTF,TGTGCCACCAGCGGACAGGGAGCCGAGACAGCTAACTATGGCTACACCTTC
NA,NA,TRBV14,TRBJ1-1,CASSHYGTPIPGPEAFF,TGTGCCAGCAGCCACTACGGGACTCCTATCCCCGGCCCTGAAGCTTTCTTT
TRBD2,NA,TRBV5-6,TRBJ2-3,CASSLGLAGVRDTQYF,TGTGCCAGCAGCTTGGGACTAGCGGGAGTTCGAGATACGCAGTATTTT
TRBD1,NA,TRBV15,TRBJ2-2,CATSRRTGGNGELFF,TGTGCCACCAGCAGGCGGACAGGGGGCAACGGGGAGCTGTTTTTT
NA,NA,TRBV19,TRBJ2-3,CASSAGTGTDTQYF,TGTGCCAGTAGTGCCGGAACAGGGACAGATACGCAGTATTTT
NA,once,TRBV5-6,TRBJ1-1,CASSFEDSRFLNTEAFF,TGTGCCAGCAGCTTTGAGGACTCTCGTTTTTTGAACACTGAAGCTTTCTTT
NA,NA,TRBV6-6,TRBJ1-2,CASSRDRSSHYGYTF,TGTGCCAGCAGCCGCGACAGGTCTTCCCACTATGGCTACACCTTC
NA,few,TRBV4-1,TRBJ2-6,CASSRTAISGANVLTF,TGCGCCAGCAGCCGGACAGCGATCTCTGGGGCCAACGTCCTGACTTTC
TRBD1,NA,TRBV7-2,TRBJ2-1,CASAGQGAYEQFF,TGTGCCAGCGCGGGACAGGGGGCCTATGAGCAGTTCTTC
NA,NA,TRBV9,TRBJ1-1,CASSETEFNTEAFF,TGTGCCAGCAGCGAGACAGAATTTAACACTGAAGCTTTCTTT
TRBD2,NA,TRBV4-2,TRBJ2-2,CASSHTSVLNGELFF,TGTGCCAGCAGCCATACTAGCGTGCTCAACGGGGAGCTGTTTTTT
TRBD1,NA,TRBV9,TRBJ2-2,CASSGTRTGIIGELFF,TGTGCCAGCAGCGGGACGAGGACAGGGATAATCGGGGAGCTGTTTTTT
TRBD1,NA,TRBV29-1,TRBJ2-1,CSVVLTGGTNEQFF,TGCAGCGTTGTATTGACAGGGGGTACAAATGAGCAGTTCTTC
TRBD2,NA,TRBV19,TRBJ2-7,CASTQGTSGSQQYF,TGTGCCAGTACCCAAGGGACTAGCGGGAGCCAGCAGTACTTC
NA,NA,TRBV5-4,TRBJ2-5,CASSRSDTKTQYF,TGTGCCAGCAGCCGGTCCGACACGAAGACCCAGTACTTC
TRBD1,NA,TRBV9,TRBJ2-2,CASSGWDRGNTGELFF,TGTGCCAGCAGCGGTTGGGACAGGGGGAACACCGGGGAGCTGTTTTTT
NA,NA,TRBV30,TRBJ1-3,CAWGEVHSGNTIYF,TGTGCCTGGGGGGAGGTTCACTCTGGAAACACCATATATTTT
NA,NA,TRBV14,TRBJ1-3,CASSQDRGQLSSGNTIYF,TGTGCCAGCAGCCAAGATCGCGGACAGTTGAGCTCTGGAAACACCATATATTTT
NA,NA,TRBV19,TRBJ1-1,CASSPPRSGGSGEAFF,TGTGCCAGTAGTCCCCCCAGATCGGGGGGATCTGGTGAAGCTTTCTTT
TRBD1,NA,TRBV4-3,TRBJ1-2,CASSQGTGTANYGYTF,TGCGCCAGCAGCCAGGGGACAGGAACGGCTAACTATGGCTACACCTTC
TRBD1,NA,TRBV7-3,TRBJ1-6,CASSLQGANSPLHF,TGTGCCAGCAGCTTACAGGGGGCGAATTCACCCCTCCACTTT
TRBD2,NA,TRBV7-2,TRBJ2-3,CASSLDTSGRATDTQYF,TGTGCCAGCAGCTTAGATACCAGCGGGAGGGCCACGGATACGCAGTATTTT
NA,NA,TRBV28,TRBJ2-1,CASSLVSGSSSYNEQFF,TGTGCCAGCAGTTTAGTTTCAGGGTCTTCCTCCTACAATGAGCAGTTCTTC
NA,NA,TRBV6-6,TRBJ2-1,CASSYEGVGYNEQFF,TGTGCCAGCAGTTATGAGGGGGTGGGGTACAATGAGCAGTTCTTC
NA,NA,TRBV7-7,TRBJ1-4,CASSITRGGNEKLFF,TGTGCCAGCAGCATAACAAGGGGAGGCAATGAAAAACTGTTTTTT
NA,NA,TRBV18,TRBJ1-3,CASSPTQQNTIYF,TGTGCCAGCTCACCCACCCAACAGAACACCATATATTTT
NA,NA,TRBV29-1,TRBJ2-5,CSVAGSKTQYF,TGCAGCGTGGCGGGTTCTAAGACCCAGTACTTC